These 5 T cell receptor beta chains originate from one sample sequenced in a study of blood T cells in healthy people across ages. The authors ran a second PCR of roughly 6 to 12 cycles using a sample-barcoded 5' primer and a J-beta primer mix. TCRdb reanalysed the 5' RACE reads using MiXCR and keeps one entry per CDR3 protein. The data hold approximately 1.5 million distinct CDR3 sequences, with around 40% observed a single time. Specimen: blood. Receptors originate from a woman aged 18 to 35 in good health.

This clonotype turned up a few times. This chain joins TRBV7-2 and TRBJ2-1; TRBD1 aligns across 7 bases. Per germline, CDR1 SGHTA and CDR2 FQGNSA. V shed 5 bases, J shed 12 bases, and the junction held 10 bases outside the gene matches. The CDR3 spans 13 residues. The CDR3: CASSPRDSLGQFF. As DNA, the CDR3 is TGTGCCAGCAGCCCAAGGGACAGTTTGGGGCAGTTCTTC.

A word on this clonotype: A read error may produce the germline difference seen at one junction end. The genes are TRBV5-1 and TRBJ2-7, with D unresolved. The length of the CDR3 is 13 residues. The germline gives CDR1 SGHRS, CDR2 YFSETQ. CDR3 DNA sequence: TGCGCCAGCAGCCCTGACGGCTCCCACGAGCAGTACTTC. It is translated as CASSPDGSHEQYF. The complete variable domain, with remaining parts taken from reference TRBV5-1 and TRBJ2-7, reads KAGVTQTPRYLIKTRGQQVTLSCSPISGHRSVSWYQQTPGQGLQFLFEYFSETQRNKGNFPGRFSGRQFSNSRSEMNVSTLELGDSALYLCASSPDGSHEQYFGPGTRLTVT.

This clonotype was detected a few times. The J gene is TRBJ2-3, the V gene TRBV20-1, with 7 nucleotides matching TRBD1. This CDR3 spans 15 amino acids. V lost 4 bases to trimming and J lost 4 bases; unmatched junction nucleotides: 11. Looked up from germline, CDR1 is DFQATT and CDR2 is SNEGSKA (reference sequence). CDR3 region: CSAIHRGSDPDTQYF. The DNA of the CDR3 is TGCAGTGCTATCCACAGGGGCTCAGATCCAGATACGCAGTATTTT.

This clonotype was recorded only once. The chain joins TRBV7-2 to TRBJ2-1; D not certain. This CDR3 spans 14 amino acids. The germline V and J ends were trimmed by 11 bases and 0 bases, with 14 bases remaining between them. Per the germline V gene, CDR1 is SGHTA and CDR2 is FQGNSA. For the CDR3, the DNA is TGTGCCCTTGAAGAGCTCAGCTCCTACAATGAGCAGTTCTTC. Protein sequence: CALEELSSYNEQFF.

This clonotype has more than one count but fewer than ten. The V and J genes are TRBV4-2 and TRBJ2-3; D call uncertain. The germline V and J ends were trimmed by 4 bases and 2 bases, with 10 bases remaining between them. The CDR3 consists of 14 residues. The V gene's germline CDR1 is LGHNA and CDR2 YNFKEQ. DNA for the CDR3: TGTGCCAGCAGCCTCCGTAGGGTCACAGATACGCAGTATTTT. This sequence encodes CASSLRRVTDTQYF.